A selection of T cell receptor beta chains follows, all from one sample in a study of shared clonotypes between healthy human individuals. TCRdb's table, derived via immunoSEQ multiplex PCR, lists solely in-frame clones and lacks some. In the table there are some 680,000 clones, more than 70% of which are singletons. The sequencing input was memory CD4+ T cells sorted from blood. These receptors were collected from a woman aged 25-40 years in good health. The CDR3 runs from the conserved cysteine through the conserved F or W. D genes are given only for firm matches. Expanded clones are given a class, and other clones once, few, many or no size at all.

d_gene	abundance	v_gene	j_gene	CDR3aa	CDR3nt
.	.	TRBV4-2	TRBJ2-2	CASSQEGAGNTGELFF	TGTGCCAGCAGCCAAGAAGGTGCAGGGAACACCGGGGAGCTGTTTTTT
.	few	TRBV5-6	TRBJ1-2	CASSLEFRTGSYTF	TGTGCCAGCAGCTTGGAGTTTCGGACGGGGAGCTACACCTTC
TRBD2	.	TRBV6-6	TRBJ2-7	CASSLAGGDPRMEQYF	TGTGCCAGCAGTTTAGCGGGAGGCGACCCCCGGATGGAGCAGTACTTC
.	.	TRBV15	TRBJ2-2	CATSRDLANTGELFF	TGTGCCACCAGCAGAGATTTGGCCAACACCGGGGAGCTGTTTTTT
.	.	TRBV2	TRBJ1-5	CASSHGNSNQPQHF	TGTGCCAGCAGCCACGGGAATAGCAATCAGCCCCAGCATTTT
TRBD2	few	TRBV25-1	TRBJ2-7	CASSTSGMSYEQYF	TGTGCCAGCAGCACTAGCGGGATGTCCTACGAGCAGTACTTC
.	.	TRBV6-5	TRBJ2-7	CASSPGLAFSEQYF	TGTGCCAGCAGTCCGGGACTCGCCTTTTCCGAGCAGTACTTC
.	few	TRBV9	TRBJ2-1	CASNKIVGAAGISNEQFF	TGTGCCAGCAACAAGATAGTGGGTGCGGCGGGAATCAGCAATGAGCAGTTCTTC
.	.	TRBV7-8	TRBJ2-7	CASSLETVSYEQYF	TGTGCCAGCAGCTTAGAGACGGTATCCTACGAGCAGTACTTC
.	.	TRBV5-8	TRBJ2-5	CASSLGSYQETQYF	TGTGCCAGCAGCTTGGGCAGCTACCAAGAGACCCAGTACTTC
.	few	TRBV6-5	TRBJ2-3	CASRISFSTDTQYF	TGTGCCAGCAGGATCTCATTCAGCACAGATACGCAGTATTTT
TRBD2	many	TRBV11-2	TRBJ2-7	CASRAGTSKVYEQYF	TGTGCCAGCAGGGCGGGGACTAGTAAGGTCTACGAGCAGTACTTC
.	.	TRBV27	TRBJ1-1	CASSLRAGWDSDTEAFF	TGTGCCAGCAGTTTAAGGGCGGGGTGGGATTCGGACACTGAAGCTTTCTTT
.	.	TRBV14	TRBJ1-2	CASSQEGWSYTF	TGTGCCAGCAGCCAAGAGGGCTGGAGCTACACCTTC
.	.	TRBV20-1	TRBJ1-1	CSAITPLGAFF	TGCAGTGCTATCACACCCCTGGGAGCTTTCTTT
.	.	TRBV28	TRBJ1-5	CASSPRVYRMRGGNQPQHF	TGTGCCAGCAGTCCCCGAGTCTACAGGATGCGAGGAGGTAATCAGCCCCAGCATTTT
TRBD2	few	TRBV11-3	TRBJ2-4	CASSLGTSVGIQYF	TGTGCCAGCAGCTTAGGGACTAGCGTTGGCATTCAGTACTTC
TRBD2	few	TRBV4-2	TRBJ2-5	CASSPLQKLAGGRETQYF	TGTGCCAGCAGCCCCCTGCAAAAGCTAGCGGGAGGCCGGGAGACCCAGTACTTC
.	.	TRBV5-1	TRBJ1-5	CASSFRPLKLAGFNQPQHF	TGCGCCAGCAGCTTCAGACCCCTGAAATTAGCCGGGTTTAATCAGCCCCAGCATTTT
.	.	TRBV6-4	TRBJ2-2	CASSEGEVTGELFF	TGTGCCAGCAGTGAAGGGGAGGTCACCGGGGAGCTGTTTTTT
.	.	TRBV20-1	TRBJ2-3	CSAKRTDTQYF	TGCAGTGCTAAAAGGACAGATACGCAGTATTTT
TRBD1	many	TRBV6-6	TRBJ1-5	CASSYSADRDNQPQHF	TGTGCCAGCAGTTACTCCGCGGACAGGGATAATCAGCCCCAGCATTTT
.	.	TRBV28	TRBJ1-4	CASARQARGEKLFF	TGTGCCAGCGCCCGACAGGCTCGTGGGGAAAAACTGTTTTTT
.	few	TRBV4-1	TRBJ2-2	CASSQPANTGELFF	TGCGCCAGCAGCCAACCAGCGAACACCGGGGAGCTGTTTTTT
TRBD1	once	TRBV29-1	TRBJ2-5	CSVELTGSETQYF	TGCAGCGTGGAATTGACAGGGTCAGAGACCCAGTACTTC
TRBD2	.	TRBV4-2	TRBJ2-1	CASSPWTRGGNEQFF	TGTGCCAGCAGCCCGTGGACTAGGGGAGGCAATGAGCAGTTCTTC
.	.	TRBV10-1	TRBJ1-1	CASREQKNTEAFF	TGCGCCAGCAGAGAACAGAAGAACACTGAAGCTTTCTTT
.	.	TRBV7-8	TRBJ2-1	CASSLLPESNEQFF	TGTGCCAGCAGCTTATTACCAGAAAGCAATGAGCAGTTCTTC